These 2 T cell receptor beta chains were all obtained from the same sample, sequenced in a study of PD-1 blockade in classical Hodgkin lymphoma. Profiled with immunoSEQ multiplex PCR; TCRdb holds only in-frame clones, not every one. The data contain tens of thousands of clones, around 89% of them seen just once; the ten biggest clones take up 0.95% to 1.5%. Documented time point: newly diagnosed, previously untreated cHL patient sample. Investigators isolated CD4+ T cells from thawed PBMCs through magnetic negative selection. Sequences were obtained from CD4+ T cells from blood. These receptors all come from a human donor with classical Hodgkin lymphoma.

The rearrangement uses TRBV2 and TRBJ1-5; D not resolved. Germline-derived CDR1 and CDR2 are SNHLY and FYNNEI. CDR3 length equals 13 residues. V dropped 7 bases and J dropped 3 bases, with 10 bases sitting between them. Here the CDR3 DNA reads TGTGCCAGCATGGTTGCGTACAATCAGCCCCAGCATTTT. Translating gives CASMVAYNQPQHF.

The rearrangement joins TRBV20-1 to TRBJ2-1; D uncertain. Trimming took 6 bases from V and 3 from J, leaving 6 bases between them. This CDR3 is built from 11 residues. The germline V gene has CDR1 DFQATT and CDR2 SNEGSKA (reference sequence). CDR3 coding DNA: TGCAGTGCCCCGGACTACAATGAGCAGTTCTTC. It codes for CSAPDYNEQFF.